Included here is one T cell receptor beta chain sequence, with context. The CDR3 sequence is 14 residues long. CDR1 and CDR2 from the germline V gene are SGHAT and FQNNGV. V dropped 5 bases and J dropped 1 base, with 12 bases sitting between them. The authors made TCR beta cDNA from 500 ng total RNA with a constant-region primer. What produced the TCR beta libraries was three nested multiplex PCR rounds using slightly modified ARM-PCR. A C-beta reverse primer and TRBV1-TRBV30 forward primers served in each of the first two PCR rounds, at about 9 cycles apiece. TCRdb ran MiXCR on the multiplex PCR reads and lists one entry per CDR3 protein. The table lists tens of thousands of distinct CDR3 sequences, roughly two thirds of them singletons, with approximately 41% in the top ten. This sample was included in a study of tumor-infiltrating lymphocytes in primary liver carcinoma. Both RNA and DNA were isolated together from around 20-30 mg of bulk tissue that had not been sorted.

The sample comprised liver tumor tissue from sampling region 4. Described subset: tumor region T4, right-lateral pole. This TCR came from a man between 40 and 49 years old with primary liver carcinoma and hepatitis B virus infection. The gene calls are TRBV11-2 and TRBJ2-7; D is undetermined. CDR3 residues: CASSLDGASYEQYF. DNA for the CDR3: TGTGCCAGCAGCCTCGACGGAGCTTCCTACGAGCAGTACTTC.